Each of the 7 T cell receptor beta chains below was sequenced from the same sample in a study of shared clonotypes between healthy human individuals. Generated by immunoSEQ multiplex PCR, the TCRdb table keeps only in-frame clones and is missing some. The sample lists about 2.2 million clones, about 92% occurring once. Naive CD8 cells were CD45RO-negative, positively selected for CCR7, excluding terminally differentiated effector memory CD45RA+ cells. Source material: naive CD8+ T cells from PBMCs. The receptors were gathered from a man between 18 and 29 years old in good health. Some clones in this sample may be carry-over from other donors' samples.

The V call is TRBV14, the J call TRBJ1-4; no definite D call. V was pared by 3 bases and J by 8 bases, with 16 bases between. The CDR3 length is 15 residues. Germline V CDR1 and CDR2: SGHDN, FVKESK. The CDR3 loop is CASSQMFRAGEKLFF. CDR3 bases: TGTGCCAGCAGCCAGATGTTTCGCGCGGGAGAAAAACTGTTTTTT.

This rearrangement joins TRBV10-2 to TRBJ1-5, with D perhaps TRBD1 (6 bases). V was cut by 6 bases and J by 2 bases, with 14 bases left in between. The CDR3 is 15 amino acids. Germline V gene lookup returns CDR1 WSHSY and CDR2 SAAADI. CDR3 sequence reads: CASREGGGGNQPQHF. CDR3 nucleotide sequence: TGCGCCAGCAGGGAAGGGGGGGGAGGCAATCAGCCCCAGCATTTT.

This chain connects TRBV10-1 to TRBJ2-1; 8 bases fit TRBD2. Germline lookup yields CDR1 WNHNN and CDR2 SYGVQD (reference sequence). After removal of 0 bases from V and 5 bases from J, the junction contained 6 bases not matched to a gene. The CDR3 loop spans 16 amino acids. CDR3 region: CASSESGGRINNEQFF. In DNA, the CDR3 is TGCGCCAGCAGTGAGTCAGGCGGGAGGATCAACAATGAGCAGTTCTTC.

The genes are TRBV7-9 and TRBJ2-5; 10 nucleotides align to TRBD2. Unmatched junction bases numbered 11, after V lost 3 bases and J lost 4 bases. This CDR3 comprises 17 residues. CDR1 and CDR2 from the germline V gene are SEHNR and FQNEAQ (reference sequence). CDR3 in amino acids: CASSFRTSGVLGETQYF. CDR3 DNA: TGTGCCAGCAGCTTCCGGACTAGCGGAGTATTGGGAGAGACCCAGTACTTC.

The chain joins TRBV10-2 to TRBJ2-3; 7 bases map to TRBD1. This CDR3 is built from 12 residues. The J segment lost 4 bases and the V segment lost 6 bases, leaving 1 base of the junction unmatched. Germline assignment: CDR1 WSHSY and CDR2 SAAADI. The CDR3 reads CASRGQSDTQYF. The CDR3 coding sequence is TGCGCCAGCAGGGGACAGTCAGATACGCAGTATTTT.

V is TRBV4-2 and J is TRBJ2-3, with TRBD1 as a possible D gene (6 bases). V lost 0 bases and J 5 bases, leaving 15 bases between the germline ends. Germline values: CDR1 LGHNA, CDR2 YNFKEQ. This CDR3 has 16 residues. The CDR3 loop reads CASSQEAGALRDTQYF. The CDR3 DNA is TGTGCCAGCAGCCAAGAAGCAGGGGCCCTTCGAGATACGCAGTATTTT.

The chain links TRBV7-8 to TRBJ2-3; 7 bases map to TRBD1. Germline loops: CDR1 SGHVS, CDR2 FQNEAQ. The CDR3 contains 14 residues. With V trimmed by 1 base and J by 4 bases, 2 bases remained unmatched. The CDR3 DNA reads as TGTGCCAGCAGCTTAGGACAGGGATCAGATACGCAGTATTTT. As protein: CASSLGQGSDTQYF.